This T cell receptor (beta chain) was documented in a study of PD-1 blockade in classical Hodgkin lymphoma. Whole-study context: Patients were dosed intravenously with nivolumab at 3 mg/kg every 2 weeks. Study conclusions and caveats: Baseline diversity was lower in partial responders and progressors than complete responders. There was a significant rise in CD4+ TCR diversity by C4D1, with no such rise for CD8+.

The assay was immunoSEQ multiplex PCR, and TCRdb's table has in-frame clones only and misses some. This sample has 100,000 to 120,000 clones, with about 92% found just once. Regarding time point: cycle 4 day 1 (C4D1), after five to seven weeks of nivolumab. Every single patient, without exception, relapsed after autologous stem cell transplantation, and brentuximab vedotin exposure varied. The patients, who had relapsed/refractory classical Hodgkin lymphoma, achieved best responses of complete response, partial response or progressive disease. V shed 2 bases and J shed 0 bases, with 11 bases lying between them. There are 15 residues in the CDR3. From germline, CDR1 is MNHEY and CDR2 SMNVEV (reference sequence). Comment on this clone: Its antigen is not known.

The TCR sequence derives from a human donor with classical Hodgkin lymphoma. This material consisted of peripheral blood mononuclear cells (PBMCs), taken before the fourth cycle of nivolumab. The rearrangement joins TRBV27 to TRBJ2-7; weak D call: TRBD1 (5 bases). This CDR3 is CASSLTSGISYEQYF. DNA for the CDR3: TGTGCCAGCAGTTTAACCTCAGGGATCTCCTACGAGCAGTACTTC.